Each of the 20 T cell receptor beta chains below was sequenced from the same sample in a study of cytomegalovirus exposure and HLA in healthy donors. The PCR had 60 Vbeta and 13 Jbeta primers. Assay used: immunoSEQ multiplex PCR; TCRdb lists only in-frame clones, some missing. The repertoire has approximately 88,000 clones, around 74% of them found once; the top ten carry approximately 7%. Material: PBMCs. These receptors were collected from a man in his fifties in good health and CMV-seropositive.

This clone was counted a few times. The V call is TRBV15, the J call TRBJ2-4, with 13 bases that match TRBD2. CDR1 LNHNV and CDR2 YYDKDF come from the germline V gene (reference sequence). Losses at the gene ends were 6 bases for V and 7 bases for J; bases not matched to a gene: 3. The CDR3 spans 14 residues. CDR3: CATSQGLAGNIQYF. The CDR3 DNA reads TGTGCCACCAGTCAGGGACTAGCGGGGAACATTCAGTACTTC.

This clone was observed at least ten times. The genes are TRBV5-6 and TRBJ2-3, with 8 bases aligning to TRBD2. Trimming removed 4 bases from V and 11 bases from J; junction bases left unmatched: 6. CDR3 length equals 12 residues. Germline CDR1 is SGHDT and CDR2 is YYEEEE. The CDR3 reads CASSREGKRQYF. CDR3 sequence (DNA): TGTGCCAGCAGCCGGGAGGGAAAGAGGCAGTATTTT.

This chain connects TRBV9 to TRBJ2-7; weak D call: TRBD2 (5 bases). Per germline, CDR1 SGDLS and CDR2 YYNGEE. Trimming took 0 bases from V and 3 from J, leaving 10 bases between them. This CDR3 is 14 amino acids long. For the CDR3, the DNA is TGTGCCAGCAGCGTAGGGGCTAGCCTCTACGAGCAGTACTTC. Translating it yields CASSVGASLYEQYF.

This clone showed up just once. The chain has TRBV2 and TRBJ1-2, with D unresolved. This CDR3 spans 13 amino acids. Trimming shortened V by 3 bases and J by 4 bases, and 9 bases separated the two germline ends. The germline CDR1 and CDR2 sequences are SNHLY and FYNNEI. The CDR3 is CASSDLTAYGYTF. The CDR3 region has the DNA TGTGCCAGCAGTGATTTAACAGCCTATGGCTACACCTTC.

Concerning this clone: An end of the junction does not agree with germline; a read error may underlie this. The chain recombines TRBV4-1 with TRBJ1-2; 10 bases agree with TRBD1. The CDR3 sequence is 13 residues long. Germline-derived CDR1 and CDR2 are MGHRA and YSYEKL. The CDR3 nucleotides are TGCGCCAGCAGCCAGGGACAGGGGTATGGCTACCCCTTC. Translating gives CASSQGQGYGYPF.

This clone turned up a few times. This chain links TRBV14 with TRBJ2-5, with D perhaps matching TRBD2 (6 bases). Trimming removed 3 bases at V and 1 base at J, with 12 bases between. The CDR3 has 15 residues. Germline-derived CDR1 and CDR2 are SGHDN and FVKESK. CDR3 coding DNA: TGTGCCAGCAGCCAGCACCCGGGACTCCAAGAGACCCAGTACTTC. Protein product: CASSQHPGLQETQYF.

The chain recombines TRBV7-9 with TRBJ1-6; D may be TRBD1 (5 bases). Germline lookup yields CDR1 SEHNR and CDR2 FQNEAQ (reference sequence). The ends were cut back, 0 bases at V and 8 bases at J, with 8 bases in the middle. The CDR3 has 14 residues. The CDR3 DNA reads as TGTGCCAGCAGCTTAGCTGACAGTGATTCACCCCTCCACTTT. Protein sequence: CASSLADSDSPLHF. The variable domain in full, with the rest retrieved from reference TRBV7-9 and TRBJ1-6, is DTGVSQNPRHKITKRGQNVTFRCDPISEHNRLYWYRQTLGQGPEFLTYFQNEAQLEKSRLLSDRFSAERPKGSFSTLEIQRTEQGDSAMYLCASSLADSDSPLHFGNGTRLTVT.

The chain recombines TRBV7-3 with TRBJ1-1; no clear D gene. The V end lost 6 bases, the J end lost 2 bases, and 10 bases lay between the germline ends. This CDR3 comprises 13 residues. Germline assignment: CDR1 SGHTA and CDR2 FQGTGA. CDR3 DNA: TGTGCCAGCAGACCACTCCTTAACACTGAAGCTTTCTTT. This gives the protein CASRPLLNTEAFF. Together with reference TRBV7-3 and TRBJ1-1, the CDR3 gives the full variable domain: GAGVSQTPSNKVTEKGKYVELRCDPISGHTALYWYRQSLGQGPEFLIYFQGTGAADDSGLPNDRFFAVRPEGSVSTLKIQRTERGDSAVYLCASRPLLNTEAFFGQGTRLTVV.

Here the CDR3 DNA reads TGTGCCAGCAGCTCCGGCGTAGGGACTAAGAACACCGGGGAGCTGTTTTTT. It translates to CASSSGVGTKNTGELFF. The chain uses TRBV7-2 and TRBJ2-2, with TRBD2 identical over 7 bases. The CDR3 has 17 residues. Germline V gene lookup returns CDR1 SGHTA and CDR2 FQGNSA. Trimming took 4 bases from V and 1 from J; bases not matched to a gene: 9.

The V call is TRBV6-5, the J call TRBJ1-3, with D maybe TRBD1 (6 bases). CDR3 length equals 15 residues. The germline CDR1 and CDR2 sequences are MNHEY and SVGAGI. Trimming cost V 6 bases and J 4 bases, with 16 bases left between them. The CDR3 DNA reads TGTGCCAGCAGGGATCATCGGGGGGGCGGAAACACCATATATTTT. Translated: CASRDHRGGGNTIYF.

The rearrangement uses TRBV18 and TRBJ1-6; D is unclear. The CDR3 extends over 16 amino acids. V was shortened by 2 bases and J by 1 base, with 9 bases between the two germline ends. In germline, CDR1 is KGHSH, CDR2 LQKENI. CDR3 protein: CASSPAQASYNSPLHF. CDR3 sequence (DNA): TGTGCCAGCTCACCAGCGCAGGCATCCTATAATTCACCCCTCCACTTT. The complete variable domain, with remaining parts taken from reference TRBV18 and TRBJ1-6, reads NAGVMQNPRHLVRRRGQEARLRCSPMKGHSHVYWYRQLPEEGLKFMVYLQKENIIDESGMPKERFSAEFPKEGPSILRIQQVVRGDSAAYFCASSPAQASYNSPLHFGNGTRLTVT.

Worth noting for this clone: At one of its ends the junction is not consistent with the germline gene, which may arise from a read error. The V call is TRBV5-1, the J call TRBJ1-2; possibly TRBD1 for D (5 bases). The CDR3 length is 13 residues. Germline values: CDR1 SGHRS, CDR2 YFSETQ. The CDR3 sequence is CASSLPQGGGYPF. The CDR3 coding sequence is TGCGCCAGCAGCTTGCCCCAGGGCGGTGGCTACCCCTTC.

The chain links TRBV10-3 to TRBJ1-1; possibly TRBD1 for D (5 bases). CDR1 is ENHRY and CDR2 is SYGVKD in the germline V gene. The V gene lost 7 bases and the J gene lost 1 base, with 16 bases spanning the gap. The CDR3 contains 15 residues. The CDR3 sequence: CAINMGMGGNTEAFF. For the CDR3, the DNA is TGTGCCATCAATATGGGAATGGGGGGGAACACTGAAGCTTTCTTT.

This clone is a singleton in its sample. Compared with germline, one end of the junction differs, possibly owing to a read error. This chain connects TRBV6-7 to TRBJ1-2; D is ambiguous. TRBV6-7 is classed as an ORF, of uncertain function. The CDR3 is 10 amino acids. The CDR3 DNA is TGTGCCAGCAGTGCTCCGGGGTTCTCCTTC. Protein product: CASSAPGFSF.

A few counts support this clone. The germline gene is not matched at one end of the junction; a read error may be the cause. V usage is TRBV7-7 and J usage is TRBJ2-5; D is undetermined. Per the germline V gene, CDR1 is SSHAT and CDR2 is FNYEAQ (reference sequence). The CDR3 covers 13 residues. The CDR3 region is CASSRLDSETQYF. CDR3 bases: TGTGCTAGCAGCAGACTTGACTCGGAGACCCAGTACTTC.

The table lists this clone with a count of one. The chain employs TRBV9 and TRBJ1-4; D is possibly TRBD1 (5 bases). The germline V and J ends were trimmed by 1 base and 7 bases, with 11 bases remaining between them. CDR1 and CDR2 (germline): SGDLS, YYNGEE. The CDR3 is 14 residues long. CDR3 amino acids: CASSVMGEVEKLFF. The DNA of the CDR3 is TGTGCCAGCAGCGTAATGGGGGAGGTTGAAAAACTGTTTTTT. The full variable domain, rest sourced from reference TRBV9 and TRBJ1-4, is DSGVTQTPKHLITATGQRVTLRCSPRSGDLSVYWYQQSLDQGLQFLIQYYNGEERAKGNILERFSAQQFPDLHSELNLSSLELGDSALYFCASSVMGEVEKLFFGSGTQLSVL.

This chain uses TRBV2 with TRBJ2-2; D is possibly TRBD2 (6 bases). V lost 3 bases, J lost 3 bases, and 11 bases lay in between. Germline CDR1 SNHLY, CDR2 FYNNEI. CDR3 length: 15 residues. The CDR3, as DNA: TGTGCCAGCAGTGAGGAGGAGGGATACACCGGGGAGCTGTTTTTT. The encoded protein is CASSEEEGYTGELFF. Using reference TRBV2 and TRBJ2-2 for the parts outside the CDR3, the full variable domain is EPEVTQTPSHQVTQMGQEVILRCVPISNHLYFYWYRQILGQKVEFLVSFYNNEISEKSEIFDDQFSVERPDGSNFTLKIRSTKLEDSAMYFCASSEEEGYTGELFFGEGSRLTVL.

A word on this clone: Within the sample, other DNA sequences also encode this same CDR3. The V and J genes are TRBV9 and TRBJ2-7; D is undetermined. The CDR3 contains 13 residues. The ends were cut back, 0 bases at V and 3 bases at J, with 7 bases in the middle. Germline V gene sequence: CDR1 SGDLS, CDR2 YYNGEE. CDR3 sequence: CASSVAADYEQYF. CDR3 sequence (DNA): TGTGCCAGCAGCGTAGCTGCAGACTACGAGCAGTACTTC.

This rearrangement joins TRBV18 to TRBJ2-7, with D uncertain. The germline V and J ends were trimmed by 0 bases and 2 bases, with 5 bases remaining between them. Germline V gene sequence: CDR1 KGHSH, CDR2 LQKENI. CDR3 length equals 13 residues. CDR3: CASSPPTAYEQYF. The DNA for the CDR3 is TGTGCCAGCTCACCACCTACGGCCTACGAGCAGTACTTC.

This chain connects TRBV7-9 to TRBJ1-1, with a weak D call TRBD1 (6 bases). This CDR3 has 15 amino acids. V was shortened by 6 bases and J by 0 bases, with 14 bases between the two germline ends. From germline, CDR1 is SEHNR and CDR2 FQNEAQ (reference sequence). CDR3 in amino acids: CASSEAGTLNTEAFF. CDR3 DNA: TGTGCCAGCAGTGAGGCCGGGACACTGAACACTGAAGCTTTCTTT.